The next 11 T cell receptor beta chains were all read from a single sample in a study of blood T cell repertoires in COVID-19. Data came from immunoSEQ multiplex PCR; TCRdb stores just in-frame clones and leaves some out. The sample lists 200,000 to 250,000 clones; roughly 86% were seen once. The specimen was peripheral blood. These receptors originate from a woman aged 45-65 years with active or convalescent COVID-19.

This chain connects TRBV4-1 to TRBJ1-1, with TRBD1 identical over 8 bases. Germline V lookup: CDR1 MGHRA, CDR2 YSYEKL. Germline trimming cut 4 bases from V and 3 bases from J; bases unmatched to any gene: 7. The CDR3 runs to 15 residues. The chain's CDR3 is CASSPGQGAHTEAFF. Written as DNA, the CDR3 is TGCGCCAGCAGCCCGGGTCAGGGGGCTCACACTGAAGCTTTCTTT.

This chain connects TRBV5-4 to TRBJ2-6; the match to TRBD2 covers 16 bases. This CDR3 contains 18 residues. Germline CDR1 reads SGHNT; CDR2 reads YYREEE (reference sequence). The V gene end was trimmed by 4 bases and the J gene end by 1 base; junction bases not matched to a gene: 2. The DNA for the CDR3 is TGTGCCAGCAGCGCGGGACTAGCGGGAGGGTCTGGGGCCAACGTCCTGACTTTC. It specifies CASSAGLAGGSGANVLTF. Full variable domain (outside the CDR3, taken from reference TRBV5-4 and TRBJ2-6): ETGVTQSPTHLIKTRGQQVTLRCSSQSGHNTVSWYQQALGQGPQFIFQYYREEENGRGNFPPRFSGLQFPNYSSELNVNALELDDSALYLCASSAGLAGGSGANVLTFGAGSRLTVL.

The rearrangement links TRBV2 to TRBJ2-1, with 9 bases that match TRBD1. Germline CDR1 and CDR2: SNHLY and FYNNEI. This CDR3 spans 14 amino acids. Germline trimming cut 8 bases from V and 7 bases from J; bases unmatched to any gene: 9. CDR3 DNA: TGTGCCAGCCAGCCGGGACAGGGCCGAAATGAGCAGTTCTTC. It translates to CASQPGQGRNEQFF.

This chain connects TRBV11-3 to TRBJ2-1; 9 nucleotides line up with TRBD2. Germline V gene data show CDR1 as SGHNT and CDR2 as YENEEA. This CDR3 has 16 amino acids. Losses at the gene ends were 2 bases for V and 5 bases for J; bases not matched to a gene: 7. The CDR3 sequence: CASSLFSGSTNNEQFF. The CDR3 DNA reads TGTGCCAGCAGCTTATTTAGCGGGAGTACCAACAATGAGCAGTTCTTC.

The CDR3 sequence is CASRPEFLSPLHF. The CDR3 coding sequence is TGTGCCAGTAGGCCGGAGTTTCTTTCACCCCTCCACTTT. The chain employs TRBV19 and TRBJ1-6; no reliable D call. Germline V gene data show CDR1 as LNHDA and CDR2 as SQIVND (reference sequence). The CDR3 has 13 amino acids. V was trimmed by 6 bases and J by 9 bases, leaving 12 bases between them. Full variable domain (remainder filled in from reference TRBV19 and TRBJ1-6): DGGITQSPKYLFRKEGQNVTLSCEQNLNHDAMYWYRQDPGQGLRLIYYSQIVNDFQKGDIAEGYSVSREKKESFPLTVTSAQKNPTAFYLCASRPEFLSPLHFGNGTRLTVT.

V gene TRBV25-1 combines with J gene TRBJ2-3; a possible D gene is TRBD2 (7 bases). Germline V lookup: CDR1 MGHDK, CDR2 SYGVNS. The CDR3 spans 15 residues. The V and J ends lost 4 bases and 2 bases respectively, with 13 bases between them. The CDR3 DNA sequence: TGTGCCAGCAGTGTGGCGGGGGCATTCACAGATACGCAGTATTTT. Protein sequence: CASSVAGAFTDTQYF.

The rearrangement joins TRBV20-1 to TRBJ1-3; D uncertain. The CDR3 spans 13 residues. CDR1 and CDR2 (germline): DFQATT, SNEGSKA (reference sequence). V was shortened by 3 bases and J by 4 bases, with 10 bases between the two germline ends. The CDR3 bases are TGCAGTGCTAGTCCCATCCAAGGAAACACCATATATTTT. Translation gives CSASPIQGNTIYF.

The V gene is TRBV18, the J gene TRBJ2-6; no clear D. Looked up from germline, CDR1 is KGHSH and CDR2 is LQKENI. The CDR3 totals 15 residues. V was shortened by 1 base and J by 0 bases, with 4 bases between the two germline ends. In DNA form, the CDR3 reads TGTGCCAGCTCACCACTAATCTCTGGGGCCAACGTCCTGACTTTC. It is translated as CASSPLISGANVLTF.

The V call is TRBV28, the J call TRBJ1-5, with 7 bases matching TRBD1. The V gene's germline CDR1 is MDHEN and CDR2 SYDVKM. J was trimmed by 2 bases and V by 5 bases; bases with no gene match: 12. CDR3 size: 17 residues. Here the CDR3 DNA reads TGTGCCAGCAGTACCTCCCGACAGGGTGGAGGCAATCAGCCCCAGCATTTT. Amino acids: CASSTSRQGGGNQPQHF.

V gene TRBV5-4 combines with J gene TRBJ2-3; maybe TRBD2 (6 bases). The V and J ends lost 4 bases and 4 bases respectively, with 16 bases between them. The CDR3 totals 15 residues. The germline CDR1 and CDR2 sequences are SGHNT and YYREEE (reference sequence). The CDR3 sequence: CASSVRGSLADTQYF. The CDR3 DNA reads TGTGCCAGCAGCGTGCGGGGCAGTCTAGCAGATACGCAGTATTTT.

This sequence joins TRBV6-5 and TRBJ1-2; 7 bases match TRBD1. Germline assignment: CDR1 MNHEY and CDR2 SVGAGI. This CDR3 is built from 14 residues. J lost 4 bases, V lost 6 bases, and 8 bases had no gene match. CDR3: CASSKDRAGYGYTF. CDR3 nucleotides: TGTGCCAGCAGCAAAGACAGGGCCGGCTATGGCTACACCTTC.